This entry lists 9 T cell receptor beta chains sequenced from one sample in a study of blood T cell repertoires in COVID-19. Sequencing used immunoSEQ multiplex PCR; TCRdb keeps in-frame clones, though not all of them. The sample carries some 130,000 clones, about 89% recorded once. Sequences were obtained from peripheral blood. These receptors were obtained from a woman in her seventies with COVID-19, enrolled during active disease.

The chain carries TRBV11-3 and TRBJ1-4, with 8 bases identical to TRBD1. Germline lookup yields CDR1 SGHNT and CDR2 YENEEA. The CDR3 covers 14 residues. With V trimmed by 5 bases and J by 7 bases, 6 bases remained unmatched. Here the CDR3 reads CASSPGGSSEKLFF. In nucleotides, the CDR3 is TGTGCCAGCAGCCCAGGGGGCTCTTCTGAAAAACTGTTTTTT.

This rearrangement joins TRBV6-6 to TRBJ1-1; 7 nucleotides line up with TRBD1. The CDR3 totals 17 residues. CDR1 is MNHNY, CDR2 SVGAGI, per germline (reference sequence). Trimming removed 6 bases from V and 4 bases from J; junction bases left unmatched: 17. The CDR3 here is CASSRNRQGTAGTEAFF. The CDR3 DNA reads TGTGCCAGCAGCCGAAACAGACAGGGAACTGCGGGCACTGAAGCTTTCTTT.

A word on this clone: In the same sample, other DNA sequences code for this CDR3. The rearrangement uses TRBV2 and TRBJ1-1; 7 nucleotides match TRBD1. Per the germline V gene, CDR1 is SNHLY and CDR2 is FYNNEI. Losses at the gene ends were 4 bases for V and 2 bases for J; bases not matched to a gene: 4. This CDR3 comprises 14 residues. CDR3 bases: TGTGCCAGCAGTGTCGACAGGGTAAACACTGAAGCTTTCTTT. Translation gives CASSVDRVNTEAFF.

The chain has TRBV19 and TRBJ1-5; 8 bases align to TRBD1. After removal of 8 bases from V and 2 bases from J, the junction contained 2 bases not matched to a gene. From germline, CDR1 is LNHDA and CDR2 SQIVND (reference sequence). The CDR3 loop spans 13 amino acids. For the CDR3, the DNA is TGTGCCAGTGGACAGGGCGGCAATCAGCCCCAGCATTTT. This translates into CASGQGGNQPQHF. Variable domain in full (rest from reference TRBV19 and TRBJ1-5): DGGITQSPKYLFRKEGQNVTLSCEQNLNHDAMYWYRQDPGQGLRLIYYSQIVNDFQKGDIAEGYSVSREKKESFPLTVTSAQKNPTAFYLCASGQGGNQPQHFGDGTRLSIL.

The V and J genes are TRBV18 and TRBJ1-4; no firm D call. The CDR3 spans 14 residues. Germline CDR1 is KGHSH and CDR2 is LQKENI. Trimming shortened V by 0 bases and J by 3 bases, and 5 bases separated the two germline ends. The CDR3 nucleotides read TGTGCCAGCTCACCACCGGCCGCTAATGAAAAACTGTTTTTT. Translating gives CASSPPAANEKLFF.

CDR3 sequence (DNA): TGCGCCAGCAGCCCGACTAGCGGGGGGGCCGGAGAGACCCAGTACTTC. This codes for CASSPTSGGAGETQYF. This chain connects TRBV5-1 to TRBJ2-5, with 14 bases lining up with TRBD2. The CDR3 is made up of 16 amino acids. CDR1 SGHRS and CDR2 YFSETQ come from the germline V gene. V lost 4 bases and J lost 4; bases outside the gene matches: 6.

This chain connects TRBV6-4 to TRBJ1-4; perhaps TRBD1 as D (6 bases). The V end was cut by 6 bases, the J end by 8 bases, with 16 bases between. Germline V gives CDR1 MRHNA, CDR2 SNTAGT. The CDR3 loop spans 14 amino acids. CDR3 sequence reads: CASSPSGGQEKLFF. DNA for the CDR3: TGTGCCAGCAGCCCTTCGGGGGGCCAGGAAAAACTGTTTTTT.

The CDR3 is CASSLVLAGGPNPYNEQFF. DNA for the CDR3: TGCGCCAGCAGCTTGGTCCTAGCGGGGGGGCCCAATCCCTACAATGAGCAGTTCTTC. The chain combines TRBV5-1 with TRBJ2-1, with 12 bases fitting TRBD2. Germline trimming cut 0 bases from V and 2 bases from J; bases unmatched to any gene: 9. Germline values: CDR1 SGHRS, CDR2 YFSETQ. CDR3 length: 19 amino acids. Full variable domain (outside the CDR3, taken from reference TRBV5-1 and TRBJ2-1): KAGVTQTPRYLIKTRGQQVTLSCSPISGHRSVSWYQQTPGQGLQFLFEYFSETQRNKGNFPGRFSGRQFSNSRSEMNVSTLELGDSALYLCASSLVLAGGPNPYNEQFFGPGTRLTVL.

The chain carries TRBV5-4 and TRBJ1-3, with 9 bases fitting TRBD1. CDR1 is SGHNT and CDR2 is YYREEE in the germline V gene (reference sequence). The CDR3 runs to 15 residues. The trim removed 4 bases at V and 1 base at J, leaving 3 bases unmatched. DNA for the CDR3: TGTGCCAGCAGCGCCGGGACAGGGTCTGGAAACACCATATATTTT. As protein: CASSAGTGSGNTIYF.